These 3 T cell receptor beta chains were sequenced from one sample in a study of metastatic and nonmetastatic thyroid tumors. All patients reached thyroid surgery having received no treatment beforehand. TCRdb reanalyzed the PCR reads with MiXCR. The repertoire holds fewer than 70,000 clones, with under 30% as singletons. Sequenced sample: blood. These receptors originate from a female donor with papillary thyroid cancer or a benign thyroid nodule (not recorded which). Some clones in this sample may be carry-over from other donors' samples.

This chain connects TRBV28 to TRBJ2-5; D remains unclear. This CDR3 is built from 12 residues. The germline CDR1 and CDR2 sequences are MDHEN and SYDVKM. V lost 5 bases and J 4 bases, leaving 8 bases between the germline ends. The chain's CDR3 is CASSTILETQYF. CDR3 nucleotides: TGTGCCAGCAGTACGATTTTAGAGACCCAGTACTTC.

The J gene is TRBJ2-1, the V gene TRBV6-1; unclear D gene. Germline-derived CDR1 and CDR2 are MNHNS and SASEGT. Trimming shortened V by 2 bases and J by 8 bases, and 10 bases separated the two germline ends. The CDR3 is 13 amino acids. The CDR3 DNA follows: TGTGCCAGCAGTGAAATAGGAAGGGATGAGCAGTTCTTC. It is translated as CASSEIGRDEQFF.

The genes are TRBV20-1 and TRBJ1-2, with a weak D call TRBD1 (6 bases). Between the trimmed V and J ends, which lost 3 bases and 4 bases, there was a span of 12 bases. CDR1 and CDR2 (germline): DFQATT, SNEGSKA (reference sequence). The CDR3 runs to 13 residues. The CDR3 coding sequence is TGCAGTGCTAGGGGGGGGCAGAGCTATGGCTACACCTTC. It translates to CSARGGQSYGYTF.